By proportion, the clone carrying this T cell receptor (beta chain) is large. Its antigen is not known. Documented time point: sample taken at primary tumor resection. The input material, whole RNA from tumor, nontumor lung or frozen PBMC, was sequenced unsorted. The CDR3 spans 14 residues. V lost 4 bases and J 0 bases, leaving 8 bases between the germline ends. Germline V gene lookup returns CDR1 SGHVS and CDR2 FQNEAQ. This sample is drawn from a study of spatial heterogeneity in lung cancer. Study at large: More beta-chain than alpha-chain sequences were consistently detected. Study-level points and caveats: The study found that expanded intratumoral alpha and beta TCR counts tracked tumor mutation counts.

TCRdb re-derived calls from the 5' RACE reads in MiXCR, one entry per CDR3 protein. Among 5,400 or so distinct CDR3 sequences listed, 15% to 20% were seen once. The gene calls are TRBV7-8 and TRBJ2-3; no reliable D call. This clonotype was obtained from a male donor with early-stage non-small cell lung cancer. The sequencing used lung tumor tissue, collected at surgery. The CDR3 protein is CASSWDPSTDTQYF. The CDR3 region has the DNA TGTGCCAGCAGCTGGGATCCTAGCACAGATACGCAGTATTTT.